The sequence of this T cell receptor (beta chain) was determined in a study of T-cell memory formation after mild COVID-19. About the research overall: TCR clusters showed largely donor specificity.

Study outcomes and limitations: The pre-infection memory compartment contained some responding clones, suggesting cross-reactive memory joined.

TCRdb independently ran MiXCR on the 5' RACE reads; one entry per CDR3 protein. The table includes 130,000 to 150,000 distinct CDR3 sequences, roughly 6.2% detected once. A word on this clonotype: Its antigen remains unidentified.

Per germline, CDR1 SGDLS and CDR2 YYNGEE. The CDR3 spans 15 residues. V lost 3 bases, J lost 6 bases, and 6 bases stayed unmatched. The chain has TRBV9 and TRBJ2-3; 11 bases map to TRBD2. The specimen sequenced was PBMCs or a T cell subset sorted from them (not recorded which). This receptor was obtained from an adult woman who had mild COVID-19 (a few samples of this study predate the infection). Cell type and time point are not known. The CDR3 coding sequence is TGTGCCAGCAGCGCCCTAGCGGGGGGCGGGGATACGCAGTATTTT. Protein product: CASSALAGGGDTQYF.